What follows is one T cell receptor beta chain and its context. The data were produced by immunoSEQ multiplex PCR, yet TCRdb's version contains in-frame clones alone and is incomplete. This repertoire shows around 63,000 clones, 91% found once; its top ten account for 1% to 1.5%. These data originate in a study of T cell changes during pregnancy in multiple sclerosis. The receptor was isolated from a female donor in good health, enrolled as a control in a pregnancy study. The specimen was peripheral blood, collected after pregnancy.

This CDR3 reads CATSSWTAYNSPLHF. DNA of the CDR3: TGTGCCACCAGCTCCTGGACAGCCTATAATTCACCCCTCCACTTT. The gene calls are TRBV15 and TRBJ1-6; the D gene is possibly TRBD1 (6 bases). CDR1 and CDR2 from the germline V gene are LNHNV and YYDKDF (reference sequence). The CDR3 sequence is 15 residues long. Trimming stripped 5 bases from V and 2 bases from J, with 10 bases between.